This TCR beta chain was observed in a study of blood T cell repertoires in COVID-19. Across the whole study: Acute-phase and convalescent COVID-19 samples originated in the United States, Italy and Spain.

Repertoires were generated with immunoSEQ multiplex PCR, while TCRdb's copy carries only in-frame clones and drops some. The sample records about 270,000 clones, under 90% being singletons. The length of the CDR3 is 14 residues. Trimming shortened V by 5 bases and J by 2 bases, and 10 bases separated the two germline ends. The germline V gene has CDR1 MNHEY and CDR2 SVGAGI. Sequenced input: peripheral blood. The J gene is TRBJ1-5, the V gene TRBV6-5; D perhaps matches TRBD1 (6 bases). This sequence originates from a woman aged 60-70 years with active or convalescent COVID-19. This CDR3 is CASSPTGRNQPQHF. The CDR3 DNA reads as TGTGCCAGCAGTCCGACAGGCCGCAATCAGCCCCAGCATTTT.